One and the same sample provided the 29 T cell receptor beta chains below, sequenced in a study of cytomegalovirus exposure and HLA in healthy donors. PCR was performed using 60 Vbeta and 13 Jbeta primers. Method: immunoSEQ multiplex PCR; TCRdb's copy keeps in-frame clones and lacks some. The sample yields 200,000 to 250,000 clones, around 80% seen once. Sample: PBMCs. These receptors originate from a man in his thirties or forties in good health and CMV-seronegative.

The chain is built from TRBV5-1 and TRBJ2-7; D gene uncertain. This CDR3 contains 12 residues. CDR1 SGHRS and CDR2 YFSETQ come from the germline V gene. V lost 2 bases, J lost 5 bases, and 8 bases lay in between. CDR3 bases: TGCGCCAGCAGCTTTTCTGGCCACGAGCAGTACTTC. Residues: CASSFSGHEQYF.

A word on this clone: The junction and the germline gene differ at one end; a read error may be behind it. This chain joins TRBV9 and TRBJ2-6; possible D gene TRBD1, 6 bases. Germline V CDR1 and CDR2: SGDLS, YYNGEE. The CDR3 contains 16 residues. The chain's CDR3 is CASSATQGSGASVLTF. The CDR3 bases are TGTGCCAGCAGCGCCACACAGGGCTCTGGGGCCAGCGTCCTGACTTTC.

The V gene is TRBV6-1, the J gene TRBJ2-7, with D perhaps matching TRBD1 (6 bases). Germline V CDR1 and CDR2: MNHNS, SASEGT. V was clipped by 0 bases and J by 4 bases, with 13 bases between them. The CDR3 has 15 amino acids. CDR3 DNA sequence: TGTGCCAGCAGTGAAGCCTGGGGCAGGGGTTACGAGCAGTACTTC. Its translation is CASSEAWGRGYEQYF.

The chain uses TRBV14 and TRBJ2-1; 8 bases match TRBD1. CDR3 length equals 15 residues. The ends lost 1 base at V and 7 bases at J; junction bases unmatched: 6. The germline CDR1 and CDR2 sequences are SGHDN and FVKESK. CDR3 nucleotides: TGTGCCAGCAGCCAAGTAACAGGGGGTCGGAATGAGCAGTTCTTC. Its translation: CASSQVTGGRNEQFF.

This chain's CDR3 is CASSFTPSGGYEQYF. Here the CDR3 DNA reads TGTGCCAGCAGCTTCACTCCTAGCGGGGGTTACGAGCAGTACTTC. This rearrangement joins TRBV7-2 to TRBJ2-7; TRBD2 matches at 10 bases. Germline V gene lookup returns CDR1 SGHTA and CDR2 FQGNSA. This CDR3 is 15 amino acids long. Unmatched junction bases numbered 6, after V lost 3 bases and J lost 4 bases.

The chain uses TRBV5-6 and TRBJ2-7; 10 bases map to TRBD1. Germline CDR1 and CDR2: SGHDT and YYEEEE. The CDR3 consists of 15 residues. The trim removed 5 bases at V and 4 bases at J, leaving 9 bases unmatched. CDR3 DNA sequence: TGTGCCAGCAGTCCGACAGGGGGCGCGAAATACGAGCAGTACTTC. Translated, it gives CASSPTGGAKYEQYF. Complete variable domain (other parts from reference TRBV5-6 and TRBJ2-7): DAGVTQSPTHLIKTRGQQVTLRCSPKSGHDTVSWYQQALGQGPQFIFQYYEEEERQRGNFPDRFSGHQFPNYSSELNVNALLLGDSALYLCASSPTGGAKYEQYFGPGTRLTVT.

This clone was observed once. The chain joins TRBV11-2 to TRBJ1-1; D may be TRBD1 (6 bases). The CDR3 covers 15 residues. V was trimmed by 5 bases and J by 4 bases, leaving 17 bases between them. Germline CDR1 is SGHAT and CDR2 is FQNNGV. CDR3 sequence reads: CASSTKGGAATEAFF. The DNA of the CDR3 is TGTGCCAGCAGCACTAAGGGGGGGGCCGCCACTGAAGCTTTCTTT. The entire variable domain, with the rest obtained from reference TRBV11-2 and TRBJ1-1, is as follows: EAGVAQSPRYKIIEKRQSVAFWCNPISGHATLYWYQQILGQGPKLLIQFQNNGVVDDSQLPKDRFSAERLKGVDSTLKIQPAKLEDSAVYLCASSTKGGAATEAFFGQGTRLTVV.

The chain carries TRBV6-6 and TRBJ2-1; maybe TRBD1 (6 bases). The germline V gene has CDR1 MNHNY and CDR2 SVGAGI (reference sequence). Trimming removed 0 bases at V and 12 bases at J, with 9 bases between. The CDR3 extends over 12 amino acids. CDR3: CASSYSTGTQFF. The DNA for the CDR3 is TGTGCCAGCAGTTACTCAACAGGGACGCAGTTCTTC.

J is TRBJ1-2 and V is TRBV27; possible D gene TRBD1, 5 bases. Germline CDR1 MNHEY, CDR2 SMNVEV (reference sequence). Trimming left V 0 bases short and J 8 bases short, with 13 bases between. The CDR3 sequence is 14 residues long. In DNA, the CDR3 is TGTGCCAGCAGTTTATCGACGGGGAGGGGAGGCTACACCTTC. Translating it yields CASSLSTGRGGYTF.

About this clone: Other DNA sequences of this sample code for an identical CDR3. This chain connects TRBV6-5 to TRBJ2-5; possible D gene TRBD2, 5 bases. The germline V gene encodes CDR1 MNHEY and CDR2 SVGAGI. This CDR3 is built from 13 residues. V lost 4 bases, J lost 1 base, and 7 bases lay in between. The CDR3 loop reads CASSWTSQETQYF. The CDR3 nucleotides are TGTGCCAGCAGTTGGACTTCCCAAGAGACCCAGTACTTC.

The J gene is TRBJ1-6, the V gene TRBV18; a possible D gene is TRBD1 (6 bases). This CDR3 has 14 amino acids. Between the trimmed V and J ends, which lost 3 bases and 9 bases, there was a span of 12 bases. Germline V gene sequence: CDR1 KGHSH, CDR2 LQKENI. CDR3 sequence reads: CASSPGQGSSPLHF. CDR3 nucleotides: TGTGCCAGCTCACCCGGGCAGGGGAGTTCACCCCTCCACTTT. The whole variable domain, filled in from reference TRBV18 and TRBJ1-6, reads NAGVMQNPRHLVRRRGQEARLRCSPMKGHSHVYWYRQLPEEGLKFMVYLQKENIIDESGMPKERFSAEFPKEGPSILRIQQVVRGDSAAYFCASSPGQGSSPLHFGNGTRLTVT.

This clone was counted only a few times. J is TRBJ2-5 and V is TRBV7-9, with D tentatively TRBD1 (5 bases). In germline, CDR1 is SEHNR, CDR2 FQNEAQ (reference sequence). Trimming took 3 bases from V and 4 from J, leaving 15 bases between them. This CDR3 contains 15 residues. The CDR3 here is CASSLGSAGPETQYF. In DNA form, the CDR3 reads TGTGCCAGCAGCTTGGGGTCCGCAGGGCCAGAGACCCAGTACTTC.

The J gene is TRBJ1-5, the V gene TRBV5-1; the D gene is possibly TRBD1 (5 bases). The V end lost 3 bases, the J end lost 4 bases, and 20 bases lay between the germline ends. The CDR3 runs 17 residues. Germline CDR1 reads SGHRS; CDR2 reads YFSETQ. The CDR3 spells CASSSLRGGRLNQPQHF. The CDR3 DNA is TGCGCCAGCAGCTCGTTAAGGGGCGGACGGTTAAATCAGCCCCAGCATTTT. Together with reference TRBV5-1 and TRBJ1-5, the CDR3 gives the full variable domain: KAGVTQTPRYLIKTRGQQVTLSCSPISGHRSVSWYQQTPGQGLQFLFEYFSETQRNKGNFPGRFSGRQFSNSRSEMNVSTLELGDSALYLCASSSLRGGRLNQPQHFGDGTRLSIL.

The chain carries TRBV28 and TRBJ2-7; tentative D call: TRBD1 (6 bases). The CDR3 is 14 residues long. The germline V gene encodes CDR1 MDHEN and CDR2 SYDVKM. V lost 6 bases and J 3 bases, leaving 15 bases between the germline ends. In DNA form, the CDR3 reads TGTGCCAGCAGCGGACCCCGCAGGGGCTACGAGCAGTACTTC. It codes for CASSGPRRGYEQYF.

The V call is TRBV28, the J call TRBJ1-5, with 12 bases aligning to TRBD1. The CDR3 has 16 amino acids. The V gene end was trimmed by 6 bases and the J gene end by 7 bases; junction bases not matched to a gene: 10. Germline V lookup: CDR1 MDHEN, CDR2 SYDVKM. CDR3 nucleotide sequence: TGTGCCAGCAGACAAGGGACAGGGGGCATGGGGCAGCCCCAGCATTTT. This translates into CASRQGTGGMGQPQHF.

The V gene is TRBV28, the J gene TRBJ1-5; D might be TRBD1 (5 bases). In germline, CDR1 is MDHEN, CDR2 SYDVKM. The CDR3 totals 16 residues. Deletions cut 2 bases from V and 3 bases from J, with 14 bases between. CDR3 coding DNA: TGTGCCAGCAGTTTACACGACAGAAATTACAATCAGCCCCAGCATTTT. Protein sequence: CASSLHDRNYNQPQHF.

This rearrangement joins TRBV21-1 to TRBJ1-1. TRBV21-1 has pseudogene status. The CDR3 contains 15 residues. The CDR3 here is CASSETGGPNTEAFF. The CDR3 coding sequence is TGTGCCAGCAGCGAAACGGGGGGCCCGAACACTGAAGCTTTCTTT.

This rearrangement joins TRBV5-1 to TRBJ1-4; 7 bases agree with TRBD1. The CDR3 loop spans 15 amino acids. The V gene end was trimmed by 0 bases and the J gene end by 4 bases; junction bases not matched to a gene: 3. The germline V gene has CDR1 SGHRS and CDR2 YFSETQ. The CDR3 sequence: CASSLEGQSNEKLFF. The CDR3 nucleotides are TGCGCCAGCAGCTTGGAGGGACAGAGTAATGAAAAACTGTTTTTT.

This clone was detected only a few times. The V and J genes are TRBV25-1 and TRBJ1-4, with 7 bases lining up with TRBD1. Germline V gives CDR1 MGHDK, CDR2 SYGVNS. Germline trimming cut 6 bases from V and 4 bases from J; bases unmatched to any gene: 8. CDR3 length: 15 residues. The CDR3 nucleotides read TGTGCCAGCAGAAGCCAGGGGGTCGGTAATGAAAAACTGTTTTTT. Translating gives CASRSQGVGNEKLFF. Full variable domain (rest looked up from reference TRBV25-1 and TRBJ1-4): EADIYQTPRYLVIGTGKKITLECSQTMGHDKMYWYQQDPGMELHLIHYSYGVNSTEKGDLSSESTVSRIRTEHFPLTLESARPSHTSQYLCASRSQGVGNEKLFFGSGTQLSVL.

The gene calls are TRBV4-2 and TRBJ1-1; 7 bases line up with TRBD1. The CDR3 covers 17 residues. V gave up 3 bases and J gave up 0 bases; unmatched junction bases: 10. Germline assignment: CDR1 LGHNA and CDR2 YNFKEQ. This chain's CDR3 is CASSQSTGALMNTEAFF. CDR3 nucleotides: TGTGCCAGCAGCCAGTCAACAGGGGCGTTGATGAACACTGAAGCTTTCTTT.

The chain couples TRBV19 to TRBJ1-5; D is possibly TRBD1 (6 bases). Trimming cost V 4 bases and J 4 bases, with 14 bases left between them. The CDR3 is 15 amino acids. The V gene's germline CDR1 is LNHDA and CDR2 SQIVND (reference sequence). The CDR3 nucleotides read TGTGCCAGTAGTACCCAGGGGAGGGGAAATCAGCCCCAGCATTTT. Residues: CASSTQGRGNQPQHF.

The chain has TRBV27 and TRBJ1-5; no definite D call. V shed 5 bases and J shed 3 bases, with 17 bases lying between them. The CDR3 loop spans 16 amino acids. Germline loops: CDR1 MNHEY, CDR2 SMNVEV (reference sequence). This chain's CDR3 is CASSPLWSGFNQPQHF. The CDR3 DNA follows: TGTGCCAGCAGTCCCCTCTGGAGCGGGTTCAATCAGCCCCAGCATTTT.

The chain joins TRBV27 to TRBJ1-6; 8 nucleotides agree with TRBD1. V dropped 1 base and J dropped 5; count of bases not matched to a gene: 10. The germline gives CDR1 MNHEY, CDR2 SMNVEV (reference sequence). The CDR3 runs 18 residues. CDR3 amino acids: CASSLFPDRVGDNSPLHF. CDR3 coding DNA: TGTGCCAGCAGTTTATTTCCGGACAGGGTGGGGGATAATTCACCCCTCCACTTT.

The genes are TRBV10-3 and TRBJ1-6; TRBD1 is a possible D gene (6 bases). This CDR3 is 13 amino acids long. The ends were cut back, 7 bases at V and 11 bases at J, with 15 bases in the middle. Germline assignment: CDR1 ENHRY and CDR2 SYGVKD. The CDR3 nucleotides read TGTGCCATCAACGGGGGGCCGGGTGCACCCCTCCACTTT. It specifies CAINGGPGAPLHF.

The gene calls are TRBV10-3 and TRBJ2-7; 10 positions agree with TRBD2. Germline V gene data show CDR1 as ENHRY and CDR2 as SYGVKD. Trimming removed 5 bases from V and 6 bases from J; junction bases left unmatched: 7. The CDR3 length is 14 residues. CDR3 amino acids: CAISPTSGGGEQYF. DNA for the CDR3: TGTGCCATCAGTCCTACGAGCGGGGGGGGCGAGCAGTACTTC.

The chain is built from TRBV27 and TRBJ1-4; 8 nucleotides match TRBD1. The germline gives CDR1 MNHEY, CDR2 SMNVEV (reference sequence). Trimming at V came to 5 bases and at J to 8 bases, leaving 7 bases not matched to a gene. This CDR3 is built from 14 residues. The CDR3 DNA sequence: TGTGCCAGCAGTGCCAGGGGGCTGGGGGAAAAACTGTTTTTT. Translating gives CASSARGLGEKLFF.

This chain connects TRBV15 to TRBJ2-7; D gene uncertain. V was trimmed by 4 bases and J by 0 bases, leaving 7 bases between them. Germline loops: CDR1 LNHNV, CDR2 YYDKDF (reference sequence). The CDR3 spans 13 residues. CDR3 protein: CATSTENSYEQYF. In DNA, the CDR3 is TGTGCCACCAGCACGGAGAACTCCTACGAGCAGTACTTC.

V gene TRBV19 combines with J gene TRBJ2-1, with TRBD2 identical over 8 bases. Germline V gives CDR1 LNHDA, CDR2 SQIVND (reference sequence). The CDR3 loop spans 14 amino acids. Trimming took 3 bases from V and 2 from J; bases not matched to a gene: 0. CDR3 sequence: CASSMRGAYNEQFF. In DNA, the CDR3 is TGTGCCAGTAGTATGCGGGGGGCCTACAATGAGCAGTTCTTC.

This clone was seen once. This chain uses TRBV5-1 with TRBJ2-3, with D perhaps TRBD2 (5 bases). The germline V gene has CDR1 SGHRS and CDR2 YFSETQ. Between the trimmed V and J ends, which lost 2 bases and 1 base, there was a span of 14 bases. The CDR3 totals 16 residues. CDR3: CASSFGLIPRTDTQYF. The CDR3, as DNA: TGCGCCAGCAGCTTTGGACTCATTCCCCGCACAGATACGCAGTATTTT. Based on the CDR3 plus reference TRBV5-1 and TRBJ2-3, the full variable domain is KAGVTQTPRYLIKTRGQQVTLSCSPISGHRSVSWYQQTPGQGLQFLFEYFSETQRNKGNFPGRFSGRQFSNSRSEMNVSTLELGDSALYLCASSFGLIPRTDTQYFGPGTRLTVL.